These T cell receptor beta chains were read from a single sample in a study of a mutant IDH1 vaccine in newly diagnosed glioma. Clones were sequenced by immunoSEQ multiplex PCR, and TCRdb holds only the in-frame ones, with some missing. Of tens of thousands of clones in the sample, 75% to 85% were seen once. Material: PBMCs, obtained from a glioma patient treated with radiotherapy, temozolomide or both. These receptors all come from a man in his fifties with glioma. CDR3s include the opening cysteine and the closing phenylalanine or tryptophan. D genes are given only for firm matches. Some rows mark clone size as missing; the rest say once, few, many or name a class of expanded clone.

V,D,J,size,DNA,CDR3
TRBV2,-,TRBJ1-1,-,TGTGCCGCGTGGGGCAGGGGTAACACTGAAGCTTTCTTT,CAAWGRGNTEAFF
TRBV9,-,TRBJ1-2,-,TGTGCCAGCAGCGGCCTAGGAATAGGGGATGATGGCTACACCTTC,CASSGLGIGDDGYTF
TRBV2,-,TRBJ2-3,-,TGTGCCAGCAGTGAATGGAAGGATACGCAGTATTTT,CASSEWKDTQYF
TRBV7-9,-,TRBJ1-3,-,TGTGCCAGCAGCTCCCGAGGCAGCTCTGGAAACACCATATATTTT,CASSSRGSSGNTIYF
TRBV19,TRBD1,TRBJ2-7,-,TGTGCCAGTAGTATACAGGGGGTAAACGAGCAGTACTTC,CASSIQGVNEQYF
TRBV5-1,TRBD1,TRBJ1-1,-,TGCGCCAGCAGCCCCTCGAGGGGGCCGAACACTGAAGCTTTCTTT,CASSPSRGPNTEAFF
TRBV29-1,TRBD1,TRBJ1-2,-,TGCAGTTTCGCCCAGGGGGACTATGGCTACACCTTC,CSFAQGDYGYTF
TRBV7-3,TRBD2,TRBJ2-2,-,TGTGCCAGCAGCCCGACTTCCGGGACTACAAACACCGGGGAGCTGTTTTTT,CASSPTSGTTNTGELFF
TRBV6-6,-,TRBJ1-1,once,TGTGCCAGCAGTTACTCGAAGGACGGCGGGACTGAAGCTTTCTTT,CASSYSKDGGTEAFF
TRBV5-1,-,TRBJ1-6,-,TGCGCCAGCAGCTTGGTTGGGGGGGATAATTCACCCCTCCACTTT,CASSLVGGDNSPLHF
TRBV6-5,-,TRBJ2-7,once,TGTGCCAGCAGTTACGGTAGGGTTGACTACGAGCAGTACTTC,CASSYGRVDYEQYF
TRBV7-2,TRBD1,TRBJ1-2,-,TGTGCCAGCAGCTTAGGGGGACAGGCTGGCGGCTACACCTTC,CASSLGGQAGGYTF
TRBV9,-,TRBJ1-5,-,TGTGCCAGCAGCCACCGTGGCGGGCTTAATCAGCCCCAGCATTTT,CASSHRGGLNQPQHF
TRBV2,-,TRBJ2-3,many,TGTGCCAGCAGTGAAGGAAGGGGTGGGGTGACAGATACGCAGTATTTT,CASSEGRGGVTDTQYF
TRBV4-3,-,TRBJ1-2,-,TGCGCCAGCAGCCAAGGACGGGGGGACTATGGCTACACCTTC,CASSQGRGDYGYTF
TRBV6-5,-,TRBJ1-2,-,TGTGCCAGCAGTTACTCGAACGGAAATGGCTACACCTTC,CASSYSNGNGYTF
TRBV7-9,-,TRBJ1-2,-,TGTGCCAGCAGCCCTTCTTCGACAGCCCACTATGGCTACACCTTC,CASSPSSTAHYGYTF
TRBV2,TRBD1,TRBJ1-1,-,TGTGCCAGCAGTGGGTCAGGGGGTGCAGCTTTCTTT,CASSGSGGAAFF
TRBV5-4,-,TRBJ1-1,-,TGTGCCACCCGGGTACAAGCGAACACTGAAGCTTTCTTT,CATRVQANTEAFF
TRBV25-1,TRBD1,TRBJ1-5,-,TGTGCCAGCAGTGACCCCCGGACAGGGGAGGGCAATCAGCCCCAGCATTTT,CASSDPRTGEGNQPQHF
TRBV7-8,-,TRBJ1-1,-,TGTGCCAGCAGCTTAATGGGGGGTGGAAACACTGAAGCTTTCTTT,CASSLMGGGNTEAFF
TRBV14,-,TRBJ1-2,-,TGTGCCAGCAGCCAAGATTGGGCAGACTATGGCTACACCTTC,CASSQDWADYGYTF
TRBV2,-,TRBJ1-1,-,TGTGCCAGCAGTCAGCGGACGGAGAACACTGAAGCTTTCTTT,CASSQRTENTEAFF
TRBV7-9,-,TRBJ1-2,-,TGTGCCAGCAGCTCGAACAAGGGTCCGGGGTATGGCTACACCTTC,CASSSNKGPGYGYTF
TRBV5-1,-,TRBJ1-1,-,TGCGCCAGCAGCTTGGATCGAGGGTTTAGCACTGAAGCTTTCTTT,CASSLDRGFSTEAFF
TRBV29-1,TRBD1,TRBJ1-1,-,TGCAGCGCCCGGACAGGGTGGGACACTGAAGCTTTCTTT,CSARTGWDTEAFF
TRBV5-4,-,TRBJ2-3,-,TGTGCCAGCCAACCACGGGGTATGACAGATACGCAGTATTTT,CASQPRGMTDTQYF
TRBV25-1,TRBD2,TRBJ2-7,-,TGTGCCAGCAGTGGAGGGACTAGCGGGGAGAGCTCCTACGAGCAGTACTTC,CASSGGTSGESSYEQYF
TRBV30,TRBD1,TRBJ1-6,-,TGTGCCTGGACCGACAGGGAATACTCACCCCTCCACTTT,CAWTDREYSPLHF
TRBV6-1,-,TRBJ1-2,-,TGTGCCGGGTACACGAATGGCTACACCTTC,CAGYTNGYTF
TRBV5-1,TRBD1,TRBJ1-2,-,TGCGCCAGCAGCTTGGGCGGACAGGGTTCAGGCTACACCTTC,CASSLGGQGSGYTF
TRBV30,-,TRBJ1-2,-,TGTGCCTGGAGTCCTCAGGGAAGTAGTGGGGGCTACACCTTC,CAWSPQGSSGGYTF
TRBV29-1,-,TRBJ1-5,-,TGCAGCGCTATTTGGGGGGCCGGTCAGCCCCAGCATTTT,CSAIWGAGQPQHF
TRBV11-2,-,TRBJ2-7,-,TGTGCCAGCAGCTTCGGGACCCAGAAAGAGCAGTACTTC,CASSFGTQKEQYF
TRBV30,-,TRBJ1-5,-,TGTGCCTGGAGTGTACTTGGGAACGAGGGCAATCAGCCCCAGCATTTT,CAWSVLGNEGNQPQHF
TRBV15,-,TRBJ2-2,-,TGTGCCACCAGCAGAGATCCTCCGGGGAGGATGGCCGGGGAGCTGTTTTTT,CATSRDPPGRMAGELFF
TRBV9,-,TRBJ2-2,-,TGTGCCAGCAGCGTGCGGTGGGACACCGGGGAGCTGTTTTTT,CASSVRWDTGELFF
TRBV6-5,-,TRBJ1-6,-,TGTGCCAGCAGTTACCTCCAGGGTAATTCACCCCTCCACTTT,CASSYLQGNSPLHF
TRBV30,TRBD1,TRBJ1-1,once,TGTGCCTGGATTGAGCAGGGGGCAAACACTGAAGCTTTCTTT,CAWIEQGANTEAFF
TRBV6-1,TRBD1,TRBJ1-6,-,TGTGCCAGCAGTAAAGGACAGGGTGAGGGTTGGTCACCCCTCCACTTT,CASSKGQGEGWSPLHF
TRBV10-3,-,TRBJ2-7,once,TGTGCCATCAGTGCCCCGGCAGGGAGCTCCTACGAGCAGTACTTC,CAISAPAGSSYEQYF
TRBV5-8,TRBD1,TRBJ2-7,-,TGTGCCAGCAGCCTCGGACAGGGAATATACGAGCAGTACTTC,CASSLGQGIYEQYF
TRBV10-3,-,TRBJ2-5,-,TGTGCCATCAGTGAGGGCAGTATGGAGACCCAGTACTTC,CAISEGSMETQYF
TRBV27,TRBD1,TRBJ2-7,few,TGTGCCAGCAGCCGGACAGGGAGCTCCTACGAGCAGTACTTC,CASSRTGSSYEQYF
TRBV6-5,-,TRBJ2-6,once,TGTGCCAGCAGTCCTCGACCGTCGGGGGCCAACGTCCTGACTTTC,CASSPRPSGANVLTF
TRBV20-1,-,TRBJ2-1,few,TGCAGTTCGCGAGGTGACAATGAGCAGTTCTTC,CSSRGDNEQFF
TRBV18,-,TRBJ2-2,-,TGTGCCAGCTCAGAGGACGTTGCCGGGGAGCTGTTTTTT,CASSEDVAGELFF
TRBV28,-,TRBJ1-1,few,TGTGCCAGCAGTTTCAACCCGACAGCGAACACTGAAGCTTTCTTT,CASSFNPTANTEAFF
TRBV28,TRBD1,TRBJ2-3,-,TGTGCCAGCAGTACTCCCCGGGACAGAAGCACAGATACGCAGTATTTT,CASSTPRDRSTDTQYF
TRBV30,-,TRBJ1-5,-,TGTGCGTGCGGGCTTCAGCCCCAGCATTTT,CACGLQPQHF
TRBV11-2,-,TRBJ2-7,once,TGTGCCAGCAGCTTGGGACCGGCCGGCGAGCAGTACTTC,CASSLGPAGEQYF
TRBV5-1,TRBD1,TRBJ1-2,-,TGCGCCAGCAGCTTGGGGATACAGGGGAGTGGCTACACCTTC,CASSLGIQGSGYTF
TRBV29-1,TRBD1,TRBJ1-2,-,TGCAGCGTTGTTCTACAGGGGCCCTCTAACTATGGCTACACCTTC,CSVVLQGPSNYGYTF
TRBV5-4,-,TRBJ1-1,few,TGTGCCAGCAGCCCCGAGTTGAACACTGAAGCTTTCTTT,CASSPELNTEAFF
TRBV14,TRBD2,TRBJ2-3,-,TGTGCCAGCAGCCAACTGGGACTAGCGGGACCGGCGGGGACAGATACGCAGTATTTT,CASSQLGLAGPAGTDTQYF
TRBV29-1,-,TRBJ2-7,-,TGCAGCGTTGAAGGTACCGGCGGCTACGAGCAGTACTTC,CSVEGTGGYEQYF
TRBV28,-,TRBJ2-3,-,TGTGCCAGCAGTTCTACAGATACGCAGTATTTT,CASSSTDTQYF